Each of the 17 T cell receptor beta chains below was sequenced from the same sample in a study of cytomegalovirus exposure and HLA in healthy donors. The PCR employed 60 Vbeta primers together with 13 Jbeta primers. Measured with immunoSEQ multiplex PCR; TCRdb has only the in-frame clones, and not every one. The data hold about 160,000 clones, with 65% to 85% observed a single time. Sequenced sample: PBMCs. The receptors were sampled from a male donor in good health and CMV-seropositive.

The count of this clone is one. This chain links TRBV6-1 with TRBJ2-3, with D perhaps TRBD2 (5 bases). V was cut by 4 bases and J by 0 bases, with 14 bases left in between. The CDR3 spans 16 residues. From germline, CDR1 is MNHNS and CDR2 SASEGT. CDR3 amino acids: CASSGSGFTSTDTQYF. CDR3 coding DNA: TGTGCCAGCAGTGGGAGCGGTTTTACTAGCACAGATACGCAGTATTTT.

This clone was counted only a few times. This rearrangement joins TRBV7-2 to TRBJ2-1; D is undetermined. Trimming removed 6 bases at V and 6 bases at J, with 9 bases between. Germline CDR1 SGHTA, CDR2 FQGNSA. The CDR3 has 12 amino acids. The CDR3 spells CASRMRGNEQFF. CDR3 DNA: TGTGCCAGCAGGATGCGAGGCAATGAGCAGTTCTTC.

The genes are TRBV29-1 and TRBJ2-7, with 8 bases fitting TRBD2. This CDR3 has 14 residues. Germline V gene lookup returns CDR1 SQVTM and CDR2 ANQGSEA. V lost 5 bases, J lost 0 bases, and 6 bases stayed unmatched. CDR3 bases: TGCAGCGTTCTGCGGGAGGAGTCCTCCTACGAGCAGTACTTC. This codes for CSVLREESSYEQYF.

The rearrangement links TRBV11-3 to TRBJ2-1, with 10 bases aligning to TRBD1. The CDR3 runs to 14 residues. Trimming took 5 bases from V and 9 from J; bases not matched to a gene: 7. Germline V gene lookup returns CDR1 SGHNT and CDR2 YENEEA. The DNA for the CDR3 is TGTGCCAGCAGCCCCAGACAGGGGGCGCTTGAGCAGTTCTTC. Translation gives CASSPRQGALEQFF.

V is TRBV18 and J is TRBJ1-5; 8 bases map to TRBD1. The germline gives CDR1 KGHSH, CDR2 LQKENI. The CDR3 covers 15 residues. The V gene end was trimmed by 7 bases and the J gene end by 6 bases; junction bases not matched to a gene: 11. The CDR3 is CASLTNDRGGQPQHF. For the CDR3, the DNA is TGTGCCAGCTTAACTAATGACAGGGGAGGTCAGCCCCAGCATTTT.

V and J are TRBV2 and TRBJ2-2; the match to TRBD1 covers 11 bases. This CDR3 comprises 16 residues. The V gene end was trimmed by 7 bases and the J gene end by 4 bases; junction bases not matched to a gene: 8. Germline CDR1 SNHLY, CDR2 FYNNEI. The CDR3 nucleotides read TGTGCCAGCAAGCGGACAGGGGGCAGCGGCACCGGGGAGCTGTTTTTT. Translating gives CASKRTGGSGTGELFF.

The rearrangement joins TRBV10-2 to TRBJ1-2; D not resolved. CDR3 length equals 13 residues. V lost 0 bases to trimming and J lost 8 bases, with 10 bases between them. Germline V gives CDR1 WSHSY, CDR2 SAAADI. The CDR3 nucleotides read TGCGCCAGCAGTGAGTCGTCGGGGTACGGCTACACCTTC. Encoded protein: CASSESSGYGYTF.

The table lists this clone with a count of one. J is TRBJ2-1 and V is TRBV7-9, with 10 bases aligning to TRBD2. CDR3 size: 16 residues. J was trimmed by 8 bases and V by 1 base; bases with no gene match: 8. Per the germline V gene, CDR1 is SEHNR and CDR2 is FQNEAQ (reference sequence). CDR3 sequence: CASSLVPSGSTYEQFF. In DNA form, the CDR3 reads TGTGCCAGCAGCTTAGTTCCTAGCGGGAGTACGTATGAGCAGTTCTTC.

Here the CDR3 DNA reads TGCGCCAGCAGCTCGTATATCGGGACAGCCCTCGCTTACGAGCAGTACTTC. It codes for CASSSYIGTALAYEQYF. The V gene is TRBV5-1, the J gene TRBJ2-7; the match to TRBD1 covers 7 bases. V was clipped by 3 bases and J by 4 bases; unmatched bases: 16. The CDR3 is 17 amino acids. The germline V gene has CDR1 SGHRS and CDR2 YFSETQ. The full variable domain, its missing parts supplied by reference TRBV5-1 and TRBJ2-7, is KAGVTQTPRYLIKTRGQQVTLSCSPISGHRSVSWYQQTPGQGLQFLFEYFSETQRNKGNFPGRFSGRQFSNSRSEMNVSTLELGDSALYLCASSSYIGTALAYEQYFGPGTRLTVT.

The V call is TRBV25-1, the J call TRBJ2-7; a weak D match, TRBD1 (6 bases). Germline CDR1 is MGHDK and CDR2 is SYGVNS. This CDR3 contains 13 residues. The ends were cut back, 4 bases at V and 2 bases at J, with 9 bases in the middle. CDR3 sequence reads: CASSAWDTYEQYF. The DNA for the CDR3 is TGTGCCAGCAGTGCCTGGGACACCTACGAGCAGTACTTC.

V and J are TRBV6-1 and TRBJ1-5, with 7 bases fitting TRBD1. The CDR3 runs 15 residues. Germline-derived CDR1 and CDR2 are MNHNS and SASEGT. The V segment lost 9 bases and the J segment 6 bases; nucleotides outside the gene matches: 14. CDR3 in DNA: TGTGCCAGTTCGTGGGCAGGGGGTTCGACTCAGCCCCAGCATTTT. It encodes CASSWAGGSTQPQHF.

This chain joins TRBV5-3 and TRBJ2-3; 10 bases line up with TRBD1. TRBV5-3 qualifies as an ORF whose function is uncertain. The CDR3 has 15 residues. After removal of 4 bases from V and 8 bases from J, the junction contained 10 bases not matched to a gene. CDR3 DNA sequence: TGTGCCAGAAGCCGGGGCGGGACAGGGGACGCTACGCAGTATTTT. Protein product: CARSRGGTGDATQYF.

The genes are TRBV28 and TRBJ1-5; possibly TRBD1 for D (6 bases). Trimming took 6 bases from V and 1 from J, leaving 10 bases between them. Per the germline V gene, CDR1 is MDHEN and CDR2 is SYDVKM. CDR3 length equals 14 residues. The CDR3 here is CASRETGSNQPQHF. The CDR3 nucleotides are TGTGCCAGCAGAGAAACAGGGAGCAATCAGCCCCAGCATTTT.

The CDR3 loop is CASSDSGGRGYTF. The CDR3 nucleotides read TGTGCCAGCAGTGACTCAGGGGGTAGAGGCTACACCTTC. V gene TRBV27 combines with J gene TRBJ1-2; 7 bases agree with TRBD1. The germline V gene encodes CDR1 MNHEY and CDR2 SMNVEV (reference sequence). The CDR3 loop spans 13 amino acids. V gave up 5 bases and J gave up 8 bases; unmatched junction bases: 8.

This chain joins TRBV6-1 and TRBJ2-7, with TRBD1 identical over 9 bases. V gave up 5 bases and J gave up 5 bases; unmatched junction bases: 7. There are 14 residues in the CDR3. From germline, CDR1 is MNHNS and CDR2 SASEGT. The CDR3 region has the DNA TGTGCCAGCAGTACTCCCGGGACAGGGAACGAGCAGTACTTC. Amino acid sequence: CASSTPGTGNEQYF.

At least ten counts were recorded for this clone. The chain links TRBV21-1 to TRBJ1-2; no check of the table's D call, TRBD1, against the DNA was made. TRBV21-1 is deemed a pseudogene. This CDR3 is 21 amino acids long. The CDR3 protein is CASSDRDSDAPLIRSNYGYTF. The CDR3 DNA sequence: TGTGCCAGCAGCGACCGGGACAGCGATGCCCCCTTGATAAGGTCTAACTATGGCTACACCTTC.

The rearrangement uses TRBV9 and TRBJ2-7; unclear D gene. V was pared by 4 bases and J by 6 bases, with 11 bases between. The CDR3 has 12 residues. Germline V gene sequence: CDR1 SGDLS, CDR2 YYNGEE. The CDR3 here is CASSTDGPEQYF. CDR3 nucleotides: TGTGCCAGCAGCACGGATGGGCCCGAGCAGTACTTC.